What follows is one T cell receptor (beta chain) and its context. The sample originates from a study of cytomegalovirus exposure and HLA in healthy donors. The study ran its PCR with 60 Vbeta and 13 Jbeta primers. The table came from immunoSEQ multiplex PCR; TCRdb's copy has only in-frame clones and leaves some out. The sample yields some 130,000 clones, roughly 63% seen once. The length of the CDR3 is 13 residues. Trimming removed 7 bases at V and 3 bases at J, with 12 bases between. Per germline, CDR1 SNHLY and CDR2 FYNNEI. This clonotype originated in a man aged 35 to 55 in good health and CMV-seropositive. The specimen sequenced was PBMCs. This chain joins TRBV2 and TRBJ1-1, with D possibly matching TRBD1 (5 bases). CDR3 protein: CASKARVDTEAFF. For the CDR3, the DNA is TGTGCCAGCAAAGCCAGGGTAGACACTGAAGCTTTCTTT.